What follows describes a single T cell receptor beta chain. The antigen is not known. This entry comes from a study of response to subunit inactivated influenza vaccine. General study findings and limits: Authors suggested that a seasonal influenza vaccination recruits few new T cells each time.

TCRdb used MiXCR to reprocess the RT-PCR reads, holding one entry per CDR3 protein. The sample has about 500,000 distinct CDR3 sequences, 13% seen once. Trimming took off 4 bases at V and 2 bases at J, with 13 bases between the two ends. CDR1 and CDR2 (germline): SGHTA, FQGNSA. The CDR3 runs to 15 residues. This TCR derives from a man in his fifties who received an inactivated influenza vaccine. The genes are TRBV7-2 and TRBJ2-3; D may be TRBD2 (6 bases). Sequenced here: PBMCs from blood, sampled roughly 47 days after vaccination. CDR3 sequence (DNA): TGTGCCAGCAGCTATCCGGGACTCCTCACAGATACGCAGTATTTT. Its protein is CASSYPGLLTDTQYF.